This T cell receptor (beta chain) was sequenced in a study of blood T cell repertoires in COVID-19. Study-wide background: The United States, Italy and Spain were the sources of the acute and convalescent COVID-19 samples. T cells, B-cell-depleted T cells, or PBMCs supplied cDNA or gDNA.

Participants were aged about 18 to 89 years from roughly 26 US areas. Cohort allocation depended upon clinical history that participants reported. Clones were sequenced by immunoSEQ multiplex PCR, and TCRdb holds only the in-frame ones, with some missing. Seen here are about 400,000 clones, 88% observed once, and the top ten hold 2% to 2.5%. Trimming stripped 1 base from V and 1 base from J, with 10 bases between. CDR3 length equals 15 residues. The germline gives CDR1 SGHRS, CDR2 YFSETQ. The sequenced sample was PBMCs or T cells enriched from blood (not recorded which). V and J are TRBV5-1 and TRBJ2-3; maybe TRBD1 (5 bases). The TCR originated in a woman aged 40 to 50 with acute COVID-19. CDR3 protein: CASSLRQPRTDTQYF. Here the CDR3 DNA reads TGCGCCAGCAGCTTGCGACAGCCCCGCACAGATACGCAGTATTTT.